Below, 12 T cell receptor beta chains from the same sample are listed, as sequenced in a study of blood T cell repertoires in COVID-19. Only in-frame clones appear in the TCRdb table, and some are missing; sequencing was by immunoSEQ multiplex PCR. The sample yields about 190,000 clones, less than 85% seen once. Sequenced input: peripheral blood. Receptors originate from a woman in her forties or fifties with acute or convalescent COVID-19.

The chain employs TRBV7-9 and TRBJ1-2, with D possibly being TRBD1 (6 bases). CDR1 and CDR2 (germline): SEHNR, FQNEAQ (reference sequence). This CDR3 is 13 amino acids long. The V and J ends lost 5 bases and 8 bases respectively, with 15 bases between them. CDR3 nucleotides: TGTGCCAGCAGCCTGGCCGGGGGGGCCGGCTACACCTTC. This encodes CASSLAGGAGYTF.

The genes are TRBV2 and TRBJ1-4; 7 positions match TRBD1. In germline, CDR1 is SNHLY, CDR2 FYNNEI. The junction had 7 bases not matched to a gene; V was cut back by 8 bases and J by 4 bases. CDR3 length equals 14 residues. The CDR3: CASLQGEDNEKLFF. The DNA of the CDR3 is TGTGCCAGCTTGCAGGGGGAGGATAATGAAAAACTGTTTTTT.

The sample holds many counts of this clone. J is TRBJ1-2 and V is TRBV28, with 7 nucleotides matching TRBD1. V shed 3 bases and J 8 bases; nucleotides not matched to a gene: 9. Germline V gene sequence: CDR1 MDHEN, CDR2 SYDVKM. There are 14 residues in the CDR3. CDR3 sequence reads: CASSFTRGQEGYTF. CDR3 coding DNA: TGTGCCAGCAGTTTCACGAGGGGGCAAGAAGGCTACACCTTC.

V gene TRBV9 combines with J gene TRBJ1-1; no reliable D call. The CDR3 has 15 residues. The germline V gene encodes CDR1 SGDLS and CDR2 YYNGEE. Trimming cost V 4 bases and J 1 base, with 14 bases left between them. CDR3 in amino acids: CASSPGRHPNTEAFF. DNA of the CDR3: TGTGCCAGCAGCCCCGGGAGGCATCCGAACACTGAAGCTTTCTTT.

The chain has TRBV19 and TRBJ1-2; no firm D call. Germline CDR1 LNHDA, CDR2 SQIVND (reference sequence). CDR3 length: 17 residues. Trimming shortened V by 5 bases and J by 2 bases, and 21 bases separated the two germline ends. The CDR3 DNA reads TGTGCCAGTAGTGCATACAGCAATCACCTCACGAACTATGGCTACACCTTC. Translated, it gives CASSAYSNHLTNYGYTF.

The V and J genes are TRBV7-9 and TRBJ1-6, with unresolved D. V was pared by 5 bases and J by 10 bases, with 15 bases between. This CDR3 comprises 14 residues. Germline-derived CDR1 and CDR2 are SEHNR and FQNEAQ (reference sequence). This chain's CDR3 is CASSHDPVGSPLHF. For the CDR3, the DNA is TGTGCCAGCAGCCATGACCCCGTCGGGTCACCCCTCCACTTT.

CDR3 nucleotides: TGTGCCATCAGTGAGTCGACAGGGGACGCTGGACGTCAGCCCCAGCATTTT. Translation: CAISESTGDAGRQPQHF. The chain links TRBV10-3 to TRBJ1-5, with 8 bases that match TRBD1. Germline CDR1 ENHRY, CDR2 SYGVKD. The trim removed 0 bases at V and 6 bases at J, leaving 10 bases unmatched. The CDR3 extends over 17 amino acids.

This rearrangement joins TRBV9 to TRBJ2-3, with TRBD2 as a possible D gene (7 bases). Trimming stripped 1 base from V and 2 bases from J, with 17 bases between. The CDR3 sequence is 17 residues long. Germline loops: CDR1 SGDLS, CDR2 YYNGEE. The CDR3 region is CASSVNWGGTLTDTQYF. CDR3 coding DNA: TGTGCCAGCAGCGTAAATTGGGGGGGGACACTCACAGATACGCAGTATTTT.

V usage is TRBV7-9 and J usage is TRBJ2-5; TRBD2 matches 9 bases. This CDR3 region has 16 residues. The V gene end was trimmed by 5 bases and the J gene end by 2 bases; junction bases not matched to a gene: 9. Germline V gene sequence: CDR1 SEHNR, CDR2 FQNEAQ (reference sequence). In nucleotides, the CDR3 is TGTGCCAGCAGCCGTGGGACTAGCAGTTTTCAAGAGACCCAGTACTTC. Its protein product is CASSRGTSSFQETQYF.

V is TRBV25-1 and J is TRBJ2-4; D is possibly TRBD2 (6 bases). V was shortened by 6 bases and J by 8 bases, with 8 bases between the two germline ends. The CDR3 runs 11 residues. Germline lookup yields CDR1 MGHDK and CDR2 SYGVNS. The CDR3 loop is CASSWGDIQYF. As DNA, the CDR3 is TGTGCCAGCAGCTGGGGGGACATTCAGTACTTC. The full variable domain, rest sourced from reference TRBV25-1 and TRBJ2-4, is EADIYQTPRYLVIGTGKKITLECSQTMGHDKMYWYQQDPGMELHLIHYSYGVNSTEKGDLSSESTVSRIRTEHFPLTLESARPSHTSQYLCASSWGDIQYFGAGTRLSVL.

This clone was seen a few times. DNA of the CDR3: TGTGCCTGCCGGGTCGATGTGCGGTATGGCTACACCTTC. This translates into CACRVDVRYGYTF. The chain couples TRBV30 to TRBJ1-2; D unclear. This CDR3 is 13 amino acids long. V lost 6 bases and J 5 bases, leaving 16 bases between the germline ends. The germline gives CDR1 GTSNPN, CDR2 SVGIG (reference sequence).

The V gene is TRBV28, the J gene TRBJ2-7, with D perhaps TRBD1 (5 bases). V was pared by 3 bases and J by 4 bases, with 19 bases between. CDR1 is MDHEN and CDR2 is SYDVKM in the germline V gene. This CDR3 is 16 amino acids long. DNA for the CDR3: TGTGCCAGCAGTTTCCCAGACCAGGGCAGAGGATACGAGCAGTACTTC. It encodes CASSFPDQGRGYEQYF.